Sequencing of this T cell receptor (beta chain) was carried out in a study of shared clonotypes between healthy human individuals. This clone was found once. Only in-frame clones appear in the TCRdb table, and some are missing; sequencing was by immunoSEQ multiplex PCR. Seen here are over a million clones, more than 95% observed once, and the top ten hold about 1.2%. This clonotype was sampled from a man aged 25-45 years in good health. Sequences were obtained from naive CD4+ T cells sorted from blood. Subset given: CD45RA+ positively selected.

The CDR3: CASSETQAGSGNTIYF. The CDR3 coding sequence is TGTGCCAGCAGTGAAACCCAGGCTGGCTCTGGAAACACCATATATTTT. V usage is TRBV2 and J usage is TRBJ1-3; unclear D gene. This CDR3 is 16 amino acids long. CDR1 and CDR2 (germline): SNHLY, FYNNEI. V dropped 2 bases and J dropped 0 bases, with 11 bases sitting between them.